This entry lists 5 T cell receptor beta chains sequenced from one sample in a study of cytomegalovirus exposure and HLA in healthy donors. Researchers ran the PCR with 60 Vbeta and 13 Jbeta primers. The assay was immunoSEQ multiplex PCR, and TCRdb's table has in-frame clones only and misses some. Counted here are 150,000 to 200,000 clones, 80% occurring once; the ten biggest clones make up under 0.85%. Sequencing was performed on PBMCs. These TCRs come from a boy younger than 18 in good health and CMV-seronegative.

This clone was counted between two and nine times. This chain links TRBV6-5 with TRBJ2-6, with TRBD1 identical over 8 bases. The J segment lost 6 bases and the V segment lost 8 bases, leaving 9 bases of the junction unmatched. The germline CDR1 and CDR2 sequences are MNHEY and SVGAGI. The CDR3 spans 15 residues. The CDR3 DNA sequence: TGTGCCAGCGGACTCGGACAGGGCGAGGCCAACGTCCTGACTTTC. Its translation is CASGLGQGEANVLTF.

This clone occurred once. The genes are TRBV21-1 and TRBJ1-1. TRBV21-1 counts as a pseudogene. This CDR3 has 20 amino acids. CDR3 region: CASSKYPPNGLFELNTEAFF. In DNA form, the CDR3 reads TGTGCCAGCAGCAAATACCCACCTAACGGGTTGTTCGAACTGAACACTGAAGCTTTCTTT.

V usage is TRBV2 and J usage is TRBJ2-7, with 12 nucleotides matching TRBD1. The germline V gene encodes CDR1 SNHLY and CDR2 FYNNEI. The CDR3 is 15 residues long. J gave up 7 bases and V 8 bases, and 12 bases lay outside the gene matches. CDR3 loop: CASQDPGQGAKEQYF. CDR3 bases: TGTGCCAGCCAGGATCCGGGACAGGGGGCGAAAGAGCAGTACTTC.

This clone has only one observation. The chain carries TRBV9 and TRBJ2-7; perhaps TRBD2 as D (6 bases). The CDR3 is 14 amino acids. V dropped 3 bases and J dropped 5 bases, with 15 bases sitting between them. Germline V CDR1 and CDR2: SGDLS, YYNGEE. CDR3 nucleotides: TGTGCCAGCAGCGAGGGCGGGACTCGCGACGAGCAGTACTTC. It encodes CASSEGGTRDEQYF.

This chain's CDR3 is CASSQELLGQGVGTEAFF. The CDR3 DNA reads as TGCGCCAGCAGCCAAGAATTATTAGGACAGGGGGTAGGTACTGAAGCTTTCTTT. The rearrangement joins TRBV4-3 to TRBJ1-1; TRBD1 matches at 10 bases. The CDR3 extends over 18 amino acids. The J segment lost 5 bases and the V segment lost 0 bases, leaving 12 bases of the junction unmatched. The V gene's germline CDR1 is LGHNA and CDR2 YSLEER.